These T cell receptor beta chains were read from a single sample in a study of T cells after yellow fever vaccination. TCRdb re-analysed the 5' RACE reads in MiXCR, keeping a single row per CDR3 protein. The sample records some 350,000 distinct CDR3 sequences, around 4.1% being singletons. Specimen: PBMCs, collected 5 days after the yellow fever booster vaccination. All receptors derive from a man between 18 and 35 years old who received the YFV17D yellow fever vaccine. Each CDR3 is given with its conserved first and last residue. A D gene is named only where the DNA matches it firmly. Only some rows state a clone size, as once, few, many or a class for expanded clones.

j_gene,v_gene,d_gene,abundance,CDR3aa,CDR3nt
TRBJ2-2,TRBV10-3,NA,NA,CAIPRGTASAGELFF,TGTGCCATCCCCAGAGGGACCGCCTCTGCCGGGGAGCTGTTTTTT
TRBJ1-1,TRBV12-3/TRBV12-4,NA,many,CASSPRRVITEAFF,TGTGCCAGCAGTCCTAGACGGGTAATCACTGAAGCTTTCTTT
TRBJ1-1,TRBV10-3,NA,many,CATKGRSGVPEAFF,TGTGCCACCAAAGGCCGGAGCGGCGTCCCTGAAGCTTTCTTT
TRBJ2-3,TRBV6-5,TRBD2,NA,CATPTLVTSGGKGTDTQYF,TGTGCCACCCCCACCCTCGTAACTAGCGGGGGGAAGGGCACAGATACGCAGTATTTT
TRBJ2-3,TRBV20-1,TRBD2,many,CSARDPGSGGAADTQYF,TGCAGTGCTAGAGATCCGGGTAGCGGGGGGGCCGCGGATACGCAGTATTTT
TRBJ1-6,TRBV4-3,NA,few,CASSQGAAFNSPLHF,TGCGCCAGCAGCCAAGGGGCAGCCTTTAATTCACCCCTCCACTTT
TRBJ2-1,TRBV9,TRBD2,many,CASSELLAGGLEEQFF,TGTGCCAGCAGCGAGTTACTAGCGGGGGGGCTGGAGGAGCAGTTCTTC
TRBJ2-5,TRBV5-6,NA,few,CASSLGGLARTQYF,TGTGCCAGCAGCTTGGGGGGACTTGCAAGGACCCAGTACTTC
TRBJ2-7,TRBV20-1,TRBD1,many,CSARPQGLTYEQYF,TGCAGTGCTAGACCACAGGGGTTGACCTACGAGCAGTACTTC
TRBJ1-2,TRBV7-2,NA,once,CASSLGGAGHGYTF,TGTGCCAGCAGCTTAGGGGGGGCTGGTCATGGCTACACCTTC
TRBJ1-4,TRBV6-5,NA,NA,CASSYYGPTTNEKLFF,TGTGCCAGCAGTTACTATGGACCGACAACTAATGAAAAACTGTTTTTT
TRBJ2-7,TRBV4-3,NA,few,CASSPEIGRSEQYF,TGCGCCAGCAGCCCCGAGATTGGGCGATCCGAGCAGTACTTC
TRBJ1-1,TRBV4-1,NA,NA,CASSVRDVLNTEAFF,TGCGCCAGCAGCGTAAGGGACGTTCTGAACACTGAAGCTTTCTTT
TRBJ2-3,TRBV6-2/TRBV6-3,NA,few,CASISPNADTQYF,TGTGCCAGCATCTCCCCGAATGCAGATACGCAGTATTTT
TRBJ1-3,TRBV6-5,NA,few,CASSFKLAGNTIYF,TGTGCCAGCAGTTTCAAATTGGCTGGAAACACCATATATTTT
TRBJ2-5,TRBV4-1,NA,few,CASSQDPRIQETQYF,TGCGCCAGCAGCCAAGATCCACGGATCCAAGAGACCCAGTACTTC
TRBJ1-1,TRBV5-1,NA,NA,CASSFGEGVAFF,TGCGCCAGCAGCTTCGGGGAGGGAGTAGCTTTCTTT
TRBJ2-7,TRBV7-6,TRBD1,NA,CASSFDRGPPTYEQYF,TGTGCCAGCAGCTTCGACAGGGGTCCCCCTACCTACGAGCAGTACTTC
TRBJ2-7,TRBV5-1,TRBD1,NA,CASSLQGSQIGEQYF,TGCGCCAGCAGCTTACAGGGGTCCCAAATTGGGGAGCAGTACTTC
TRBJ2-3,TRBV5-1,NA,many,CASSLSVGGTDTQYF,TGCGCCAGCAGCTTGAGCGTGGGAGGCACAGATACGCAGTATTTT
TRBJ1-4,TRBV5-1,NA,few,CASSLSHPTNEKLFF,TGCGCCAGCAGCTTATCCCACCCCACTAATGAAAAACTGTTTTTT
TRBJ1-1,TRBV5-1,TRBD1,many,CASSSTGVGNTEAFF,TGCGCCAGCAGCTCTACAGGGGTTGGGAACACTGAAGCTTTCTTT
TRBJ2-5,TRBV27,TRBD2,NA,CASSVTRGGETQYF,TGTGCCAGCAGTGTGACCCGGGGAGGGGAGACCCAGTACTTC
TRBJ1-1,TRBV4-3,NA,many,CASSQEGLTEAFF,TGCGCCAGCAGCCAAGAGGGGTTGACTGAAGCTTTCTTT
TRBJ2-7,TRBV6-5,TRBD1,NA,CASSSFGTETYEQYF,TGTGCCAGCAGTTCCTTCGGGACAGAAACCTACGAGCAGTACTTC
TRBJ2-3,TRBV15,NA,NA,CATSRGYGYTDTQYF,TGTGCCACCAGCAGAGGGTACGGTTACACAGATACGCAGTATTTT
TRBJ2-1,TRBV4-1,TRBD2,few,CASSQTRSGVGNEQFF,TGCGCCAGCAGCCAGACTCGTAGCGGGGTAGGGAATGAGCAGTTCTTC
TRBJ2-2,TRBV12-3/TRBV12-4,NA,few,CASSFRGGGTGELFF,TGTGCCAGCAGTTTTCGAGGAGGTGGCACCGGGGAGCTGTTTTTT
TRBJ2-1,TRBV3-1,TRBD2,few,CASTGGPFNEQFF,TGTGCCAGCACGGGGGGGCCGTTCAATGAGCAGTTCTTC
TRBJ2-5,TRBV12-3/TRBV12-4,TRBD2,many,CASSPRRGGLFVGDRETQYF,TGTGCCAGCAGTCCGCGGCGGGGGGGCCTTTTCGTCGGGGATCGCGAGACCCAGTACTTC
TRBJ1-4,TRBV30,NA,few,CAWRFLGEKLFF,TGTGCCTGGAGATTTCTCGGGGAAAAACTGTTTTTT
TRBJ2-3,TRBV24-1,TRBD1,few,CATSAPLQGVYTDTQYF,TGTGCCACCAGTGCTCCTCTACAGGGGGTCTACACAGATACGCAGTATTTT
TRBJ2-5,TRBV10-3,TRBD1,few,CAISPGQGEETQYF,TGTGCCATCAGCCCGGGACAGGGGGAAGAGACCCAGTACTTC
TRBJ2-7,TRBV7-9,NA,many,CASSFSSDYGEQYF,TGTGCCAGCAGCTTTAGTTCCGATTACGGCGAGCAGTACTTC
TRBJ2-1,TRBV7-9,NA,NA,CASSTRGARHNEQFF,TGTGCCAGCAGCACCCGAGGAGCTCGCCACAATGAGCAGTTCTTC
TRBJ2-5,TRBV12-3/TRBV12-4,NA,many,CASTVRPRETQYF,TGTGCCAGCACCGTGAGGCCACGGGAGACCCAGTACTTC
TRBJ1-6,TRBV7-8,NA,NA,CASSFGRPDGNSPLHF,TGTGCCAGCAGCTTCGGCAGGCCCGATGGGAATTCACCCCTCCACTTT
TRBJ2-1,TRBV7-2,TRBD2,many,CASSLDGSAGEQFF,TGTGCCAGCAGCTTAGACGGGTCAGCGGGAGAGCAGTTCTTC
TRBJ2-1,TRBV12-3/TRBV12-4,NA,NA,CASSLEPNEQFF,TGTGCCAGCAGTTTAGAGCCCAATGAGCAGTTCTTC
TRBJ1-6,TRBV30,NA,few,CAWSVRGDSPLHF,TGTGCCTGGAGTGTACGGGGGGACTCACCCCTCCACTTT
TRBJ2-5,TRBV6-2/TRBV6-3,NA,many,CATHLRPETQYF,TGTGCCACACACCTCAGGCCGGAGACCCAGTACTTC